Listed below are T cell receptor beta chains from one sample, sequenced in a study of T-cell memory formation after mild COVID-19. TCRdb independently ran MiXCR on the 5' RACE reads; one entry per CDR3 protein. The repertoire includes approximately 210,000 distinct CDR3 sequences, roughly a tenth of them detected once, and approximately 3% sits in the top ten. Input material: PBMCs or a T cell subset sorted from them (not recorded which). The receptors were sampled from a man aged 18 to 35 who had mild COVID-19 (a few samples of this study predate the infection). Cell type and time point are not known. Each CDR3 is given without its conserved first and last residue. The order of the fields is J gene, V gene, CDR3 length, D gene, CDR3 protein. A D gene is named only where the DNA matches it firmly.

>TRBJ2-7|TRBV7-2|11|NA
ASSPRSSYEQY
>TRBJ2-3|TRBV5-1|13|TRBD1
ASSGTGESTDTQY
>TRBJ1-2|TRBV15|16|NA
ATSRDVPGSPGRYGYT
>TRBJ1-1|TRBV21-1|15|NA
ASGGGMGSLELTEAF
>TRBJ2-5|TRBV7-2|12|TRBD2
ASSLTSDRETQY
>TRBJ2-6|TRBV20-1|13|TRBD1
SARQGASGANVLT
>TRBJ1-3|TRBV5-1|15|TRBD1
ASSFSGGTLSGNTIY
>TRBJ2-2|TRBV7-7|13|NA
ASSLSPGGTGELF
>TRBJ2-5|TRBV20-1|11|NA
SAPRVAEFAQY
>TRBJ1-1|TRBV6-2/TRBV6-3|12|NA
ASSREGLNTEAF
>TRBJ2-2|TRBV12-3/TRBV12-4|13|TRBD2
ASSRSGGAPGELF
>TRBJ2-5|TRBV5-6|14|TRBD2
ASSLDLSGGAETQY
>TRBJ1-1|TRBV6-2/TRBV6-3|11|NA
ASRHRRDTEAF
>TRBJ2-5|TRBV10-3|14|NA
AISESEVGGQETQY
>TRBJ2-3|TRBV5-6|13|TRBD2
ASSAGLVGTDTQY
>TRBJ2-1|TRBV5-1|13|NA
ASSLEGASYNEQF
>TRBJ1-2|TRBV12-3/TRBV12-4|12|TRBD1
ASSLSLRGYGYT
>TRBJ1-1|TRBV12-3/TRBV12-4|13|TRBD1
ASSSLRGPNTEAF
>TRBJ1-1|TRBV29-1|8|NA
SVWDTEAF
>TRBJ1-2|TRBV20-1|10|TRBD1
SAEDRGSGYT
>TRBJ1-4|TRBV20-1|13|NA
SASYPHRGNEKLF
>TRBJ1-2|TRBV4-2|12|TRBD1
ASSQEGTGLGYT
>TRBJ2-1|TRBV20-1|14|TRBD2
SATPGLAGGPNEQF
>TRBJ2-7|TRBV5-1|12|NA
ASSLVDQSHEQY
>TRBJ2-7|TRBV14|14|NA
ASSQDSGLWGREQY
>TRBJ2-5|TRBV5-1|12|TRBD1
ASSYGQGGETQY
>TRBJ2-1|TRBV7-6|12|NA
ASSTEGFGNEQF
>TRBJ1-1|TRBV5-4|12|TRBD1
ARSRRDRVTEAF
>TRBJ1-6|TRBV5-1|14|NA
ASSLVSAGNNSPLH
>TRBJ2-1|TRBV5-1|14|TRBD1
ASSPSVGQGFNEQF
>TRBJ1-2|TRBV20-1|9|TRBD1
RGQSNYGYT
>TRBJ2-3|TRBV4-3|11|NA
ASSNEGTDTQY
>TRBJ2-1|TRBV7-2|11|NA
ASSLGLRPIRF
>TRBJ1-2|TRBV5-1|11|NA
ASSWGLNEGYT
>TRBJ1-6|TRBV7-8|12|NA
ASSLAGENSPLH
>TRBJ1-2|TRBV7-9|13|NA
ASSLAGRQIYGYT
>TRBJ1-3|TRBV18|14|NA
ASSPSPGSGGNTIY
>TRBJ1-1|TRBV5-1|13|NA
ASSPTTDMNTEAF
>TRBJ1-2|TRBV20-1|12|TRBD1
SASQQGANYGYT
>TRBJ1-1|TRBV19|11|NA
ASSIGANTEAF
>TRBJ1-5|TRBV28|14|NA
ASSLGGHQRDQPQH
>TRBJ2-1|TRBV6-2/TRBV6-3|15|TRBD1
ASTDKDRVSSYNEQF
>TRBJ1-5|TRBV5-1|12|TRBD1
ASSLGTGGQPQH
>TRBJ2-6|TRBV27|14|NA
ASSSPSRSGANVLT
>TRBJ2-1|TRBV7-6|13|NA
ASSLWPGNYNEQF
>TRBJ2-7|TRBV7-2|18|TRBD2
ASSLEAGTSGGQKAHEQY
>TRBJ1-5|TRBV12-3/TRBV12-4|12|NA
ASSKSGGLQPQH
>TRBJ1-5|TRBV7-2|11|TRBD1
ASSLDRDQPQH